The TCR beta chain described here comes from a study of spatial heterogeneity in lung cancer. V lost 5 bases and J 1 base, leaving 13 bases between the germline ends. This CDR3 spans 15 amino acids. CDR1 KGHDR and CDR2 SFDVKD come from the germline V gene. Overall study results and limits: In tumors, expanded intratumoral alpha and beta TCR counts tracked mutation counts.

This clonotype was seen more than once but under ten times. Its antigen is not identified. TCRdb ran MiXCR on the 5' RACE reads and lists one entry per CDR3 protein. The data show about 20,000 distinct CDR3 sequences, with 5% to 7% seen just once and approximately 10% held by the top ten. Time point defined: sample taken at primary tumor resection. The material was lung tumor tissue, obtained at surgery. The chain employs TRBV24-1 and TRBJ2-5; D remains unclear. The origin of this receptor is a female donor with early-stage non-small cell lung cancer. The CDR3: CATSGPDVGQETQYF. In DNA form, the CDR3 reads TGTGCCACCAGTGGCCCGGACGTCGGCCAAGAGACCCAGTACTTC.